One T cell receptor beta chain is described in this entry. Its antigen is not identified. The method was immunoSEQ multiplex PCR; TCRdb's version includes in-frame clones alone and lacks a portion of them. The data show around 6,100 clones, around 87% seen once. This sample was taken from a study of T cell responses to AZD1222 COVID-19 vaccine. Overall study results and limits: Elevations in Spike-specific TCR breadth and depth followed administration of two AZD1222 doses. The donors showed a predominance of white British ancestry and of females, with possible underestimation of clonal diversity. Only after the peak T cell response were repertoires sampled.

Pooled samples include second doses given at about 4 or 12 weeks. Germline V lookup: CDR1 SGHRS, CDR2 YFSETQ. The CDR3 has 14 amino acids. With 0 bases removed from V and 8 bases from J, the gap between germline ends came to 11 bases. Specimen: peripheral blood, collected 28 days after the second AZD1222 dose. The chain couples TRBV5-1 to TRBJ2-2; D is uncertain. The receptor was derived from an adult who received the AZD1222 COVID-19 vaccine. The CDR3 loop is CASSLGSRSGELFF. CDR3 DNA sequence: TGCGCCAGCAGCTTGGGAAGTAGAAGTGGGGAGCTGTTTTTT.